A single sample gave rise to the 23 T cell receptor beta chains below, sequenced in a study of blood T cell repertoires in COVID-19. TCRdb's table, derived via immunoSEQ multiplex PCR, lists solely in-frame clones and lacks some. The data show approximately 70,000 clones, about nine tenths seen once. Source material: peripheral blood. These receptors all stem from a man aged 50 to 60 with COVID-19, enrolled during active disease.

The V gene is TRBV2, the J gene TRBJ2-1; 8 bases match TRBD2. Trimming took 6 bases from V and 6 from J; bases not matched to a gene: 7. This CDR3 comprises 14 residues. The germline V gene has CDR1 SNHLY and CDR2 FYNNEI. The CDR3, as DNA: TGTGCCAGCAGCCTTGGACTAGCCGGCAATGAGCAGTTCTTC. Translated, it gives CASSLGLAGNEQFF.

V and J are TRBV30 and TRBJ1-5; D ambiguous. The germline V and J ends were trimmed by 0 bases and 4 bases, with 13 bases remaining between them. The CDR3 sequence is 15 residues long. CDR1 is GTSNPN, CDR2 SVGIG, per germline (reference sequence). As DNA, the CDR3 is TGTGCCTGGAGTGTAGGTACGCGGCTAAATCAGCCCCAGCATTTT. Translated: CAWSVGTRLNQPQHF.

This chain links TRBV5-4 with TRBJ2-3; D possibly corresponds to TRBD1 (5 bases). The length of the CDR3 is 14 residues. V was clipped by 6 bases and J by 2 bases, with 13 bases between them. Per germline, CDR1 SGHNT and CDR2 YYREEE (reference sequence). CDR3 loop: CASTPPTDTDTQYF. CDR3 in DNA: TGTGCCAGCACCCCACCGACAGACACAGATACGCAGTATTTT.

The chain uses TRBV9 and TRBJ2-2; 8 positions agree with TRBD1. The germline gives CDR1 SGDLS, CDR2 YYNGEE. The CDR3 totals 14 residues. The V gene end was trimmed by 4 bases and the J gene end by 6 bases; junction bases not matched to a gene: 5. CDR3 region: CASSLRTGSGELFF. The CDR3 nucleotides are TGTGCCAGCAGCCTACGGACAGGGTCCGGGGAGCTGTTTTTT. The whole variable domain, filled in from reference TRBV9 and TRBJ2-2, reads DSGVTQTPKHLITATGQRVTLRCSPRSGDLSVYWYQQSLDQGLQFLIQYYNGEERAKGNILERFSAQQFPDLHSELNLSSLELGDSALYFCASSLRTGSGELFFGEGSRLTVL.

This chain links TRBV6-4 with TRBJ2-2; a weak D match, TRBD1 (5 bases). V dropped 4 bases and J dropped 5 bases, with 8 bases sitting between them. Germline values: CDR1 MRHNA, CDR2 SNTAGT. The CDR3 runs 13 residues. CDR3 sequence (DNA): TGTGCCAGCAGTGTGCAGGGTACCGGGGAGCTGTTTTTT. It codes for CASSVQGTGELFF.

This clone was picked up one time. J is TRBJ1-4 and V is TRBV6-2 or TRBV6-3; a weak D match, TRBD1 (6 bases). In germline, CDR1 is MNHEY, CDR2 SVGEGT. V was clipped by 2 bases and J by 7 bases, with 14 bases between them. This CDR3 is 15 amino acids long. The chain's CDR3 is CASSYIVRGGEKLFF. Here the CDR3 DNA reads TGTGCCAGCAGTTACATCGTCAGGGGCGGTGAAAAACTGTTTTTT.

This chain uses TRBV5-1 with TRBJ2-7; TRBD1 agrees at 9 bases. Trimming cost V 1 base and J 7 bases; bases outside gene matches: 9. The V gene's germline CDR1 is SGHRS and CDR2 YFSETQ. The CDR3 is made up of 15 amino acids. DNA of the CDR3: TGCGCCAGCAGCTTGTTATGGGGACAGGGCGGAGAGCAGTACTTC. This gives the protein CASSLLWGQGGEQYF.

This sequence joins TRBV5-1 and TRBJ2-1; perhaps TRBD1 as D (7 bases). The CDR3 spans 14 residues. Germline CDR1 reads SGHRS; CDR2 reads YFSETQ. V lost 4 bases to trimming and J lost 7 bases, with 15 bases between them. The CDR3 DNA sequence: TGCGCCAGCAGCACCGGACAGGCGGGGAATGAGCAGTTCTTC. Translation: CASSTGQAGNEQFF.

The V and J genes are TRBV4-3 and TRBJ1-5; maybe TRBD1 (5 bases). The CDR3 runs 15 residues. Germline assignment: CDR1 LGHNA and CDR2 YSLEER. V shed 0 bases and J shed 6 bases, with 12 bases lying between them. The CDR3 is CASSQDWGYSQPQHF. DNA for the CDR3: TGCGCCAGCAGCCAAGATTGGGGCTATAGTCAGCCCCAGCATTTT.

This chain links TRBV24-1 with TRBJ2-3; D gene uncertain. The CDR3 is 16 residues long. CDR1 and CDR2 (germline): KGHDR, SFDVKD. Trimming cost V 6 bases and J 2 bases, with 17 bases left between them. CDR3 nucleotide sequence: TGTGCCACCAGTTCCCAGGAAGCCCGACACACAGATACGCAGTATTTT. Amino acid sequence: CATSSQEARHTDTQYF.

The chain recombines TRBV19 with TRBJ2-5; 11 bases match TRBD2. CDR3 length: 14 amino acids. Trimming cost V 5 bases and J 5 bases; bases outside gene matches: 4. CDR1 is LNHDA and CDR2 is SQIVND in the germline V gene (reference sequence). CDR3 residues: CASSGIAGGETQYF. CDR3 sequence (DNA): TGTGCCAGTAGTGGAATAGCGGGAGGGGAGACCCAGTACTTC.

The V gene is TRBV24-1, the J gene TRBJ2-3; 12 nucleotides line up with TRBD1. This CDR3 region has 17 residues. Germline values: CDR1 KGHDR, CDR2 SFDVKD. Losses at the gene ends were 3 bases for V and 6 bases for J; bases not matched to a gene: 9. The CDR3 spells CATSDRPGTGGGDTQYF. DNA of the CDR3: TGTGCCACCAGTGATCGTCCCGGGACAGGGGGCGGGGATACGCAGTATTTT.

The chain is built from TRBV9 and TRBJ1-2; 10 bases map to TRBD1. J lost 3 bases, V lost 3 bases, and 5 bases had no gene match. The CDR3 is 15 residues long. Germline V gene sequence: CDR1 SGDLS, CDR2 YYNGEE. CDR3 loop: CASSGGQGSHYGYTF. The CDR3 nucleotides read TGTGCCAGCAGCGGGGGACAGGGGTCTCACTATGGCTACACCTTC.

CDR3 residues: CASSPPNGKKETQYF. Here the CDR3 DNA reads TGTGCCAGCTCACCACCCAACGGGAAGAAAGAGACCCAGTACTTC. The genes are TRBV18 and TRBJ2-5, with D possibly being TRBD2 (5 bases). The CDR3 is 15 amino acids. V was cut by 0 bases and J by 3 bases, with 11 bases left in between. Germline CDR1 KGHSH, CDR2 LQKENI.

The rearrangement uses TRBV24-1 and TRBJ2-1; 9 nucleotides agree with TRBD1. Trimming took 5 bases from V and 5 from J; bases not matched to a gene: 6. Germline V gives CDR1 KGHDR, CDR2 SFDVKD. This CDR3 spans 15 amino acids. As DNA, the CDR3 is TGTGCCACCAGTGGACACAGGGGGCTCGACAATGAGCAGTTCTTC. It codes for CATSGHRGLDNEQFF.

In DNA form, the CDR3 reads TGTGCCAGCAGTTACGACACTAACTATGGCTACACCTTC. As protein: CASSYDTNYGYTF. The J gene is TRBJ1-2, the V gene TRBV6-2 or TRBV6-3; no clear D gene. Germline CDR1 and CDR2: MNHEY and SVGEGT. The CDR3 contains 13 residues. Between the trimmed V and J ends, which lost 2 bases and 0 bases, there was a span of 4 bases.

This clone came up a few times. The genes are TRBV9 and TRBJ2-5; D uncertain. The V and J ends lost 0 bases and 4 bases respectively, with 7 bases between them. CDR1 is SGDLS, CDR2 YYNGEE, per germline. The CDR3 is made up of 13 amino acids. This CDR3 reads CASSVVLGETQYF. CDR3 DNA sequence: TGTGCCAGCAGCGTAGTGCTCGGAGAGACCCAGTACTTC.

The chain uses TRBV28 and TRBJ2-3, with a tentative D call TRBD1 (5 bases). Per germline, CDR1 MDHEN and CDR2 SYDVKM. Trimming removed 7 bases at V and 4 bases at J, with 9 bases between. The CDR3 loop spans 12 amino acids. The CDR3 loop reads CASNQGADTQYF. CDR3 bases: TGTGCCAGCAATCAGGGTGCAGATACGCAGTATTTT.

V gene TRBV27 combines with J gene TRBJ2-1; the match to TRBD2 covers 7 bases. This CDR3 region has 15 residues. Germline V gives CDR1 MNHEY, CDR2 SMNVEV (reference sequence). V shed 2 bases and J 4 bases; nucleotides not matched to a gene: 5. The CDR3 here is CASSLRAGEYNEQFF. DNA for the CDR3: TGTGCCAGCAGTTTAAGGGCGGGAGAGTACAATGAGCAGTTCTTC.

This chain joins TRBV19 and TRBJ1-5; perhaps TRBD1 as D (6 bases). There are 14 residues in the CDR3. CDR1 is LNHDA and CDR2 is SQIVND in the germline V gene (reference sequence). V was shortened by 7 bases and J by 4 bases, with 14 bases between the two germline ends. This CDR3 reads CASKTTGLNQPQHF. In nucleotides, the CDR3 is TGTGCCAGTAAGACGACAGGTTTGAATCAGCCCCAGCATTTT.

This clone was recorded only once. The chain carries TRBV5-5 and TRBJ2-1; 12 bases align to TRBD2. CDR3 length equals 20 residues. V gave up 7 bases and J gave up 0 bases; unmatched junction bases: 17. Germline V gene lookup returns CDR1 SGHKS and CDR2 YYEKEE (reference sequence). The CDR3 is CASGSAGTATSGSSYNEQFF. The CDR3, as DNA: TGTGCCAGCGGTTCTGCCGGGACAGCGACTAGCGGGAGCTCCTACAATGAGCAGTTCTTC.

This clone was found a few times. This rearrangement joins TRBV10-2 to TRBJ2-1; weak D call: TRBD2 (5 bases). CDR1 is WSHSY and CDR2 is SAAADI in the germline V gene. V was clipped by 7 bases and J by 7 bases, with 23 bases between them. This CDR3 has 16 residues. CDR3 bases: TGCGCCAGCAACCTCGGACTGTTTAATAGGAGGAATGAGCAGTTCTTC. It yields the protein CASNLGLFNRRNEQFF.

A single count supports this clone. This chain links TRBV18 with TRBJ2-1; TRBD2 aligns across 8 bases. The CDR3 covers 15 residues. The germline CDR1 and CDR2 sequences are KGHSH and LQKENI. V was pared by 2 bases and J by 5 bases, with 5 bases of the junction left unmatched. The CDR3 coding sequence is TGTGCCAGCTCACCAATGAGCGGGAGCCACAATGAGCAGTTCTTC. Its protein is CASSPMSGSHNEQFF.